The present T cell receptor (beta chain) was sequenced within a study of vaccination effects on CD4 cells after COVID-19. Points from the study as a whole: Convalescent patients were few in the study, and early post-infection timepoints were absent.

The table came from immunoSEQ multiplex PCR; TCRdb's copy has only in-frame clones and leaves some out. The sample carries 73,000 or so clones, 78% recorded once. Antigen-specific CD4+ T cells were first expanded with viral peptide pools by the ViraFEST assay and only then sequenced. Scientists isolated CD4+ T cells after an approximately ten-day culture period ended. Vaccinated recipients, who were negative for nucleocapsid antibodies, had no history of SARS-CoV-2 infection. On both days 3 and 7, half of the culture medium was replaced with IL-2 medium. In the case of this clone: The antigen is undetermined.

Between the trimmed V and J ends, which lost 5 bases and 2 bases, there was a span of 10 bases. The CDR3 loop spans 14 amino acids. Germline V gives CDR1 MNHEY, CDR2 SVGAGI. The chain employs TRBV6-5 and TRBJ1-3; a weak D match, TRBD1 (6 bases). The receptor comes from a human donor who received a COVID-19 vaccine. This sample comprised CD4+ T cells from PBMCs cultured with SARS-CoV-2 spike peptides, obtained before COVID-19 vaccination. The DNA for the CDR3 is TGTGCCAGCAGTCGAACAGGGACTGGAAACACCATATATTTT. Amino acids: CASSRTGTGNTIYF.